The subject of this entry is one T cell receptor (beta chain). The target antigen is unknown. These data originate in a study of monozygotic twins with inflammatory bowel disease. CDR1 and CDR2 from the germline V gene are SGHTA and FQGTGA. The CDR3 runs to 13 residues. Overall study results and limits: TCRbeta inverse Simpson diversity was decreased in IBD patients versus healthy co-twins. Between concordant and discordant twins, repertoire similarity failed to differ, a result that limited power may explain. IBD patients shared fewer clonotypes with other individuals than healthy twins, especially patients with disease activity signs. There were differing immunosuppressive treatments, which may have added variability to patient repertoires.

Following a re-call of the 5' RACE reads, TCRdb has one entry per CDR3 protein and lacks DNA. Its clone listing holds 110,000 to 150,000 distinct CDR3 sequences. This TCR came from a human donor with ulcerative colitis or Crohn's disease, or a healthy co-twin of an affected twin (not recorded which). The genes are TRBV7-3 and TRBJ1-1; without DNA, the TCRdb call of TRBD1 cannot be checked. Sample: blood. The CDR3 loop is CASSLGLGTEAFF.